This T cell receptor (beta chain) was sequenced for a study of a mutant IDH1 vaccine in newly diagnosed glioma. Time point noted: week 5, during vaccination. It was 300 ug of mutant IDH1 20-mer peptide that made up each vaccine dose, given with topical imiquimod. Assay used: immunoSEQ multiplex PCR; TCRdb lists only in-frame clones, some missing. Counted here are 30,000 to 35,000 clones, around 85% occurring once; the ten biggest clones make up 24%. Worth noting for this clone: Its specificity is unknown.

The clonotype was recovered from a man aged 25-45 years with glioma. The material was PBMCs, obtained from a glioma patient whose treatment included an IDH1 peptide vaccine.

The CDR3 DNA sequence: TGTGCCAGCTGCCAATCCGGGACAGGGGACGCCTATGCTTTCTTT. This codes for CASCQSGTGDAYAFF. The chain uses TRBV27 and TRBJ1-1; 10 bases match TRBD1. Germline lookup yields CDR1 MNHEY and CDR2 SMNVEV (reference sequence). Trimming took 8 bases from V and 11 from J; bases not matched to a gene: 17. The CDR3 is made up of 15 amino acids.